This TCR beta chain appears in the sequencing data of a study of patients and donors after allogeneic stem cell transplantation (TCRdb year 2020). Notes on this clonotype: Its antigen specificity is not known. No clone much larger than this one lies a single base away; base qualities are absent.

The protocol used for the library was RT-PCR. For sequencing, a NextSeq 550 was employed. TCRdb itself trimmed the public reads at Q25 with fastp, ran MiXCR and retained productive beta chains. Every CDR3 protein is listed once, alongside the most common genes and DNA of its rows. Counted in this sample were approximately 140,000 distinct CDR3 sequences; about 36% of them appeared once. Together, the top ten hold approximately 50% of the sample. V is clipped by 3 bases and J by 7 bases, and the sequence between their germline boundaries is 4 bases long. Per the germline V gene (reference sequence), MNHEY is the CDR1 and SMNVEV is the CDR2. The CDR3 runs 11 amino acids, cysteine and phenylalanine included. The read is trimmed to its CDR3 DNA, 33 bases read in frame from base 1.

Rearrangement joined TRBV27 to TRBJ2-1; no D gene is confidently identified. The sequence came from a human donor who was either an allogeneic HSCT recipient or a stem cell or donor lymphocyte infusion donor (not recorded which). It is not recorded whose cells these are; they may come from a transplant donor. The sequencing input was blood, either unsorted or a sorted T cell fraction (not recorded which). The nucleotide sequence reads TGTGCCAGCAGTTTCGCGAATGAGCAGTTCTTC. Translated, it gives CASSFANEQFF.